This T cell receptor (beta chain) came from a study of cytomegalovirus exposure and HLA in healthy donors. Whole-study results and caveats: A later analysis linked a missense variant in DCLRE1C to the trimming of TCR beta V and J genes. The study listed under 200 cytomegalovirus-associated TCR beta chains.

CDR3 length equals 17 residues. V was pared by 0 bases and J by 3 bases, with 15 bases between. Germline V gives CDR1 LNHNV, CDR2 YYDKDF (reference sequence). PCR employed 60 Vbeta and 13 Jbeta primers. The method was immunoSEQ multiplex PCR; TCRdb's version includes in-frame clones alone and lacks a portion of them. Of about 130,000 clones in the sample, about 8.5% were seen once. About this clone: Antigen specificity is unknown.

This clonotype originated in a middle-aged man in good health and CMV-seronegative. The sample taken for sequencing was PBMCs. The chain employs TRBV15 and TRBJ1-5; D unclear. CDR3 loop: CATSRDLGNSYNQPQHF. The CDR3 DNA follows: TGTGCCACCAGCAGAGATCTTGGCAACAGCTACAATCAGCCCCAGCATTTT. Full variable domain (rest looked up from reference TRBV15 and TRBJ1-5): DAMVIQNPRYQVTQFGKPVTLSCSQTLNHNVMYWYQQKSSQAPKLLFHYYDKDFNNEADTPDNFQSRRPNTSFCFLDIRSPGLGDTAMYLCATSRDLGNSYNQPQHFGDGTRLSIL.